The clone carrying this TCR beta chain has only a few counts. Its antigen remains unidentified. This entry belongs to a study of cytomegalovirus exposure and HLA in healthy donors. Participants comprised healthy donors of bone marrow. Germline trimming cut 4 bases from V and 4 bases from J; bases unmatched to any gene: 6. This CDR3 has 14 amino acids. CDR1 and CDR2 from the germline V gene are LGHNA and YSLEER. Overall study findings and caveats: In a later analysis, several top co-occurrence clusters appeared linked to parvovirus B19, influenza, CMV and Epstein-Barr virus. Among TCR sequences, most were rare, though some public TCRs appeared in many donors. The classifier, whose performance was assessed in both the original and validation cohorts, reportedly diagnosed cytomegalovirus status with high specificity and sensitivity.

Primers for the PCR totalled 60 Vbeta and 13 Jbeta. Libraries were prepared by immunoSEQ multiplex PCR; TCRdb keeps only in-frame clonotypes and omits some of them. The data contain about 130,000 clones, 81% of them seen just once; the ten biggest clones take up about 0.71%. The chain recombines TRBV4-3 with TRBJ2-5; 7 bases are shared with TRBD2. The TCR originated in a man aged 18-30 years in good health and CMV-seronegative. The sample consisted of PBMCs. CDR3 sequence: CASSPSGEVETQYF. The CDR3 DNA reads TGCGCCAGCAGCCCGAGCGGGGAGGTAGAGACCCAGTACTTC.